This T cell receptor beta chain was sequenced for a study of blood T cell repertoires in COVID-19. Authors' methods: The authors estimated nucleated cell counts from reference gene primer amplification. The repertoire was sequenced with immunoSEQ multiplex PCR; TCRdb's copy has only in-frame clones and lacks some. The DNA gave D and trimming, while V, J and clone size come from that table. The sample contains some 150,000 clones, 87% of which appear only once. Germline lookup yields CDR1 MNHEY and CDR2 SVGAGI. Trimming cost V 8 bases and J 4 bases; bases outside gene matches: 4. The CDR3 totals 15 residues.

The receptor comes from a woman between 55 and 75 years old with active or convalescent COVID-19. The chain carries TRBV6-5 and TRBJ2-3, with 15 bases identical to TRBD2. Input material: peripheral blood. The CDR3 bases are TGTGCCAGCGGCGGACTAGCGGGGGGGGCAGATACGCAGTATTTT. It encodes CASGGLAGGADTQYF.